The T cell receptor beta chain under discussion was sequenced for a study of T cells in Graves' hyperthyroidism and ophthalmopathy. Study-wide findings and caveats: Ophthalmopathy, which appeared later, was predicted by the model a median about 6.8 months before onset.

Amplification of TCR beta CDR3 regions was performed using RNA transcripts as template. The primer set for the first-round RT-PCR of the TCR CDR3 was HTBI. TCRdb reanalysed the multiplex PCR reads using MiXCR and keeps one entry per CDR3 protein. Of more than 500,000 distinct CDR3 sequences in the sample, roughly 17% were seen once. About this clonotype itself: Its antigen remains unidentified.

Sequencing input: blood. The sequence derives from a woman in her twenties or thirties with Graves' hyperthyroidism.

CDR3 sequence: CASTQVAGPYTQYF. For the CDR3, the DNA is TGTGCCAGCACCCAGGTAGCGGGGCCTTATACGCAGTATTTT. The V gene is TRBV6-1, the J gene TRBJ2-3, with TRBD2 matching 8 bases. V shed 7 bases and J 7 bases; nucleotides not matched to a gene: 10. This CDR3 spans 14 amino acids. Per germline, CDR1 MNHNS and CDR2 SASEGT.